The entry below describes one T cell receptor (beta chain). The clone's antigen remains unknown. The input lacks base qualities; no much larger clone sits a single base away. The immunoSEQ Assay, a bias-controlled multiplex PCR, was used to amplify TCRbeta CDR3 regions from genomic DNA. Processing in the source paper ran as follows. Within the assay, amplification of reference gene primers was used to estimate how many nucleated cells each sample contained. Sequence reads were collapsed and filtered to measure the absolute abundance of every unique TCRbeta CDR3 rearrangement. For each sample, productive Simpson clonality was calculated by taking the square root of Simpson's diversity index across productive rearrangements. Here the immuneACCESS table is served through TCRdb, limited to in-frame sequences with V and J called. Missing clones are a known gap in these copies; in checked studies unresolved V genes cover under half, and the rest lacks a known reason. The V and J calls and clone size come from that table; D and trimming were worked out from the DNA. The sample data list more than 400,000 clones, and around 90% of these were observed just once. Clones ranked in the top ten supply 0.65% to 0.9% of the sample.

The entry originates in a study of blood T cell repertoires in COVID-19 (dated by TCRdb to the early 2020s). Study-wide context: The collaborator samples originated in the United States, Italy and Spain and spanned the acute and convalescent phases of COVID-19. The material from the prospective study consisted of cDNA or gDNA derived from T cells, B-cell-depleted T cells, or PBMCs. The dataset comprised deeply sampled blood TCRbeta repertoires from subjects exposed to, actively infected with, or recovered from COVID-19. The repertoires were made available in a free public database intended to serve as a resource for research on the immune response to SARS-CoV-2. Samples came from the ongoing ImmuneRACE study (first 160 participants) plus 1,254 subjects from 6 global collaborators. Sample metadata almost always included a de-identified subject ID, COVID-19 status, age in years and sex. Where available, HLA class I and class II types were obtained from metadata supplied by the sample provider rather than from assay-based typing. Results and caveats for the whole study, not just this receptor: Clinical and demographic metadata were provided uncurated, with the amount varying by source and participant.

Participants in the prospective study were enrolled through a virtual design, were aged 18 to 89 years, and lived in fewer than 30 United States geographic areas. In the prospective study, participants were assigned to cohorts based on the clinical history participants reported in a screening survey and a study questionnaire. For ImmuneRACE Cohort 3, a participant was defined as recovered based on two consecutive negative NP/OP PCR tests, clearance by a healthcare professional, or resolution of symptoms. Each participant in the prospective study had whole blood, serum and a nasopharyngeal or oropharyngeal swab collected by mobile phlebotomists. Over an approximately two-month period, participants in the prospective study had the option of providing additional blood draws and questionnaires. Blood samples from the prospective study were shipped frozen or at room temperature prior to DNA extraction.

V lost 3 bases and J lost 5 bases, and the count of bases not matched to a germline gene is 9. CDR1 SGHNT and CDR2 YENEEA are derived from the germline V gene. From the cysteine up to the phenylalanine, the CDR3 has a length of 15 residues. The DNA shown is the 45-base CDR3, in frame from base 1. What was sequenced was PBMCs or T cells enriched from blood (not recorded which). The TCR originated in a woman aged 18-29 years who had recovered from COVID-19. Here the chain combines TRBV11-3 and TRBJ2-5, and TRBD1 aligns with 7 junction nucleotides. The nucleotide sequence reads TGTGCCAGCAGCTTCGGACAGGCGGGTCTTGAGACCCAGTACTTC. It is translated as CASSFGQAGLETQYF.